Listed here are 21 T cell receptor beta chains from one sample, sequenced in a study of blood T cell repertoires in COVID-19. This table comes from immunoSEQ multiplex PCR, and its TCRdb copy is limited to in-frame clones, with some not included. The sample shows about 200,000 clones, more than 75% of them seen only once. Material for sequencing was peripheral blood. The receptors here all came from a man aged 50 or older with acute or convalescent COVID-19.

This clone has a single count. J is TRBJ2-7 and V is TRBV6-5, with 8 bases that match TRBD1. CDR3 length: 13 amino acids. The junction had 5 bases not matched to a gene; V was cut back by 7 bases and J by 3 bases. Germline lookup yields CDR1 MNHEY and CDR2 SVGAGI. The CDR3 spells CASKGQGDYEQYF. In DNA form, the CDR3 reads TGTGCCAGCAAAGGACAGGGCGACTACGAGCAGTACTTC.

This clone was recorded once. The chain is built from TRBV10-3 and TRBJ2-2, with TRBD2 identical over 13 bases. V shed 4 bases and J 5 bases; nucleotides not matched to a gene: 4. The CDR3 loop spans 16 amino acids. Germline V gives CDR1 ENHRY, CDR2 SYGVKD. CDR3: CAISGGLAGTTGELFF. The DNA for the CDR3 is TGTGCCATCAGTGGGGGACTAGCGGGGACTACCGGGGAGCTGTTTTTT.

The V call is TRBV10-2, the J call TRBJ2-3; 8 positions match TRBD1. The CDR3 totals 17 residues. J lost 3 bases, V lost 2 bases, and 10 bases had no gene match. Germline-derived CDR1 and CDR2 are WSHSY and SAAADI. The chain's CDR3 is CASSEGTGSPVTDTQYF. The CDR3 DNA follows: TGCGCCAGCAGTGAGGGGACAGGCTCTCCCGTTACAGATACGCAGTATTTT.

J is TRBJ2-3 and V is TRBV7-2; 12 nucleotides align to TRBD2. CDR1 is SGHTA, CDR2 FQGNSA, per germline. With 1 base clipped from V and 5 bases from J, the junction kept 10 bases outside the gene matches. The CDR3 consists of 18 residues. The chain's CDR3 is CASSLVRASGGAEDTQYF. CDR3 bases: TGTGCCAGCAGCTTAGTCAGGGCTAGCGGGGGGGCCGAAGATACGCAGTATTTT. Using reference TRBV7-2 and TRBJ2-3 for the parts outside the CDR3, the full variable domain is GAGVSQSPSNKVTEKGKDVELRCDPISGHTALYWYRQSLGQGLEFLIYFQGNSAPDKSGLPSDRFSAERTGGSVSTLTIQRTQQEDSAVYLCASSLVRASGGAEDTQYFGPGTRLTVL.

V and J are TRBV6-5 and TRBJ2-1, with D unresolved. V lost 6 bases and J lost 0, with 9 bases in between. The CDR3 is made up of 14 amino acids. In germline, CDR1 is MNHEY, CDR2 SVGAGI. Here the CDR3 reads CASSLRSSYNEQFF. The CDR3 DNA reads TGTGCCAGCAGCCTCAGGTCCTCCTACAATGAGCAGTTCTTC.

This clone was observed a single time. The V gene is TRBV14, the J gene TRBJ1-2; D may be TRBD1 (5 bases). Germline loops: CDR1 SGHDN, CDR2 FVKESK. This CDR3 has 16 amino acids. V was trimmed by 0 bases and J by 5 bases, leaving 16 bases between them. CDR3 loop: CASSQEGASPRYGYTF. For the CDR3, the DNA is TGTGCCAGCAGCCAAGAAGGGGCCAGTCCGCGGTATGGCTACACCTTC. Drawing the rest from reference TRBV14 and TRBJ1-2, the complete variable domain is EAGVTQFPSHSVIEKGQTVTLRCDPISGHDNLYWYRRVMGKEIKFLLHFVKESKQDESGMPNNRFLAERTGGTYSTLKVQPAELEDSGVYFCASSQEGASPRYGYTFGSGTRLTVV.

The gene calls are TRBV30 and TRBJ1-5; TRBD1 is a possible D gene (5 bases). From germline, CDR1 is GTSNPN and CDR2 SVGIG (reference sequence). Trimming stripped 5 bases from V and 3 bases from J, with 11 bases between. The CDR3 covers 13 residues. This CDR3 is CAWGKGDNQPQHF. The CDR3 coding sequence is TGTGCCTGGGGGAAAGGGGACAATCAGCCCCAGCATTTT.

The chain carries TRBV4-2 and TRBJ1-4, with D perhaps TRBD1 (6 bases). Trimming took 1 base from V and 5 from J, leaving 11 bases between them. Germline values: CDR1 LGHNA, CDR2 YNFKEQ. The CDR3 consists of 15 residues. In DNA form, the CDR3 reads TGTGCCAGCAGCCAAGTTGGTGGGACAAATGAAAAACTGTTTTTT. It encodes CASSQVGGTNEKLFF.

CDR3 amino acids: CASKAGESLNQPQHF. The DNA of the CDR3 is TGTGCCAGTAAGGCGGGGGAGAGCCTCAATCAGCCCCAGCATTTT. The V and J genes are TRBV19 and TRBJ1-5, with a tentative D call TRBD1 (5 bases). Germline CDR1 reads LNHDA; CDR2 reads SQIVND (reference sequence). CDR3 size: 15 residues. V gave up 7 bases and J gave up 3 bases, with 16 bases separating them.

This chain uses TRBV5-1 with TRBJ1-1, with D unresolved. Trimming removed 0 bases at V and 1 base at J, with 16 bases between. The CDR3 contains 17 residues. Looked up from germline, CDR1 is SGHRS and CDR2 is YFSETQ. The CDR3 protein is CASSLGPLEATNTEAFF. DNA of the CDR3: TGCGCCAGCAGCTTGGGGCCCTTGGAGGCGACGAACACTGAAGCTTTCTTT.

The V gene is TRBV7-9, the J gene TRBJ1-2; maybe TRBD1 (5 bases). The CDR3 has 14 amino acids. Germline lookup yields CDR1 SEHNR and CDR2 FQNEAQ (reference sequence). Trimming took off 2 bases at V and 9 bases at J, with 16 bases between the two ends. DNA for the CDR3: TGTGCCAGCAGCTTAACCCAGGGTTTCGGAAGCTACACCTTC. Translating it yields CASSLTQGFGSYTF.

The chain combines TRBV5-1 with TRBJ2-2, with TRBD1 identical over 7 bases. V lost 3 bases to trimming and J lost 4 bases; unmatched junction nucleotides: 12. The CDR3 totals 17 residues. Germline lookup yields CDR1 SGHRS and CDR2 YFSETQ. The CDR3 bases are TGCGCCAGCAGCTCCCCACGAAGGGCAGGGGGCACCGGGGAGCTGTTTTTT. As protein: CASSSPRRAGGTGELFF. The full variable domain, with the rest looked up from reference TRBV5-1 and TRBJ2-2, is KAGVTQTPRYLIKTRGQQVTLSCSPISGHRSVSWYQQTPGQGLQFLFEYFSETQRNKGNFPGRFSGRQFSNSRSEMNVSTLELGDSALYLCASSSPRRAGGTGELFFGEGSRLTVL.

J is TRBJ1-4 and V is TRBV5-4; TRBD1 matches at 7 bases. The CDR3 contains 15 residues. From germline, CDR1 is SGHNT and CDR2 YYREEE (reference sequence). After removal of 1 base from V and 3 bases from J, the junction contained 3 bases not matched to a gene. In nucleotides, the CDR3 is TGTGCCAGCAGCTTGATGCAGGGGGCTAATGAAAAACTGTTTTTT. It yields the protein CASSLMQGANEKLFF.

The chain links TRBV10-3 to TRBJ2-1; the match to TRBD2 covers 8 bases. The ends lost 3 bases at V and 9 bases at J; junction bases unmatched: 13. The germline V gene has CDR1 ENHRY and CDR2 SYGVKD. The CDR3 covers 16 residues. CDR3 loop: CAISDVGTGGRGEQFF. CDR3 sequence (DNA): TGTGCCATCAGTGACGTAGGAACGGGGGGGCGGGGTGAGCAGTTCTTC.

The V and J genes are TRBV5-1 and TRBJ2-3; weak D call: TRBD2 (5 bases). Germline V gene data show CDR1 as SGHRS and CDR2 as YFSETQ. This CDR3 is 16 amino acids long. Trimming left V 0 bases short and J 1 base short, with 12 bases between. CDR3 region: CASSLASLARTDTQYF. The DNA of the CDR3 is TGCGCCAGCAGCTTGGCCAGCCTAGCTCGCACAGATACGCAGTATTTT.

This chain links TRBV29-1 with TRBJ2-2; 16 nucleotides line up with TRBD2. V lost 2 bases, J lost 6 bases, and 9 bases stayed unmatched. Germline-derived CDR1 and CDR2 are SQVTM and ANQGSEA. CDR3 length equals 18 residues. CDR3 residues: CSVELGTSGGARPGELFF. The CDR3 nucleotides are TGCAGCGTTGAACTAGGGACTAGCGGGGGGGCCAGGCCCGGGGAGCTGTTTTTT.

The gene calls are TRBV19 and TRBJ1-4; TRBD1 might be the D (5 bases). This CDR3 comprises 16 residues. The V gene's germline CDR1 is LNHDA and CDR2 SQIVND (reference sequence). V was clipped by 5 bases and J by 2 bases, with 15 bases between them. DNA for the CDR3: TGTGCCAGTAGTGATCCCCGGGGGAGTACTAATGAAAAACTGTTTTTT. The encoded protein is CASSDPRGSTNEKLFF.

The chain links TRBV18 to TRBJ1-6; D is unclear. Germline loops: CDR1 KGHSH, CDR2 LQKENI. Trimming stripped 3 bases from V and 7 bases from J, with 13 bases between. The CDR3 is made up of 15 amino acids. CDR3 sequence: CASSPSFAGNSPLHF. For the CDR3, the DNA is TGTGCCAGCTCACCGTCTTTTGCGGGCAATTCACCCCTCCACTTT.

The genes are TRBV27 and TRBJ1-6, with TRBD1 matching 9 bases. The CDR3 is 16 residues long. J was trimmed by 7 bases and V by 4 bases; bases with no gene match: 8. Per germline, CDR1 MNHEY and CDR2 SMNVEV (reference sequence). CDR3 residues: CASSWGTGYLNSPLHF. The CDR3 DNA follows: TGTGCCAGCAGTTGGGGGACAGGGTACTTAAATTCACCCCTCCACTTT.

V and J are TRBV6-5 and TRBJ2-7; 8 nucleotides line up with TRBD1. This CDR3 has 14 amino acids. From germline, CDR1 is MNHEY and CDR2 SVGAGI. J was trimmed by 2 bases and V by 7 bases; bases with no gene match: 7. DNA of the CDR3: TGTGCCAGCACCTCGGACAGGGCCCCCTACGAGCAGTACTTC. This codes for CASTSDRAPYEQYF.

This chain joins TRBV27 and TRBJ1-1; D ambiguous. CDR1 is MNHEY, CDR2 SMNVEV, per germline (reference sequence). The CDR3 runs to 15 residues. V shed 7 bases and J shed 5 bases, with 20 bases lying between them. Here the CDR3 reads CASKIQDLHSTEAFF. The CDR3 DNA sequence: TGTGCCAGCAAGATTCAGGACTTGCACAGTACTGAAGCTTTCTTT.